These 17 T cell receptor beta chains share one sample of origin, sequenced in a study of blood T cells in healthy people across ages. Then a second PCR, running about 6 to 11 cycles, was carried out with a sample-barcoded 5' primer and a J-beta primer mix. One entry per CDR3 protein results from TCRdb running MiXCR on the 5' RACE reads. The sample lists hundreds of thousands of distinct CDR3 sequences; over 40% were seen once. Sample: blood. The receptors stem from a woman over 75 in good health.

This clonotype was recorded many times. The rearrangement joins TRBV27 to TRBJ2-1; D is ambiguous. Germline values: CDR1 MNHEY, CDR2 SMNVEV (reference sequence). The CDR3 sequence is 15 residues long. The V end was cut by 3 bases, the J end by 0 bases, with 9 bases between. The CDR3 region has the DNA TGTGCCAGCAGTTTTGTGGGCCCCTCCTACAATGAGCAGTTCTTC. It codes for CASSFVGPSYNEQFF.

Details on this clonotype: Since a much larger clone is just one base distant, this may be a read error. The genes are TRBV7-2 and TRBJ2-1; D call uncertain. CDR1 and CDR2 (germline): SGHTA, FQGNSA. This CDR3 region has 15 residues. V was shortened by 3 bases and J by 3 bases, with 12 bases between the two germline ends. Written as DNA, the CDR3 is TGTGCCAGCAGCTTTTCAGTGAGCTTCTACAATGAGCAGTTCTTC. Its protein product is CASSFSVSFYNEQFF.

V and J are TRBV6-5 and TRBJ2-5; 11 bases map to TRBD2. V was clipped by 4 bases and J by 11 bases; unmatched bases: 15. Germline-derived CDR1 and CDR2 are MNHEY and SVGAGI. The CDR3 is 16 amino acids. The CDR3 DNA sequence: TGTGCCAGCAGTTCCCATAGCGGGGGGGCGGGAAATGAGCAGTACTTC. This gives the protein CASSSHSGGAGNEQYF.

This clonotype was seen a handful of times. J is TRBJ2-3 and V is TRBV7-9; D unresolved. This CDR3 comprises 15 residues. The V gene's germline CDR1 is SEHNR and CDR2 FQNEAQ (reference sequence). V was pared by 5 bases and J by 2 bases, with 14 bases between. Here the CDR3 DNA reads TGTGCCAGCAGCCTAACTTCCCGATTCACAGATACGCAGTATTTT. Protein: CASSLTSRFTDTQYF.

This clonotype turned up a few times. This may arise from a read error, as a much more abundant clone is one base away. This sequence joins TRBV21-1 and TRBJ2-1. The DNA end is a closer match to TRBJ2-7, so the J assignment may be wrong. TRBV21-1 is designated a pseudogene. The CDR3 contains 17 residues. CDR3 protein: CASSTSSRRCSYNEQYF. In DNA, the CDR3 is TGTGCCAGCAGCACGTCGAGTCGGAGGTGCTCCTACAATGAGCAGTACTTC.

The J gene is TRBJ2-2, the V gene TRBV12-3 or TRBV12-4, with D uncertain. The germline V and J ends were trimmed by 5 bases and 6 bases, with 7 bases remaining between them. The CDR3 loop spans 12 amino acids. CDR3 sequence reads: CASSLIAGELFF. CDR3 nucleotide sequence: TGTGCCAGCAGTCTTATTGCCGGGGAGCTGTTTTTT.

The rearrangement joins TRBV12-3 or TRBV12-4 to TRBJ1-1; 9 nucleotides align to TRBD1. Losses at the gene ends were 6 bases for V and 7 bases for J; bases not matched to a gene: 6. The CDR3 totals 13 residues. The chain's CDR3 is CASRGTGLNEAFF. The CDR3 DNA is TGTGCCAGCAGGGGGACAGGGTTAAATGAAGCTTTCTTT.

This clonotype has ten or more counts. This chain links TRBV12-3 or TRBV12-4 with TRBJ2-4, with 8 positions matching TRBD1. The CDR3 is made up of 14 amino acids. J lost 7 bases, V lost 5 bases, and 7 bases had no gene match. The CDR3 region is CASSPRTGRNIQYF. CDR3 DNA sequence: TGTGCCAGCAGTCCACGGACAGGGAGGAACATTCAGTACTTC.

This clonotype has more than one count but fewer than ten. The rearrangement joins TRBV6-2 or TRBV6-3 to TRBJ2-2; D gene unclear. Trimming took off 6 bases at V and 0 bases at J, with 5 bases between the two ends. Germline-derived CDR1 and CDR2 are MNHEY and SVGEGT. The length of the CDR3 is 13 residues. The CDR3 DNA is TGTGCCAGCAGGACTCCGAACACCGGGGAGCTGTTTTTT. This translates into CASRTPNTGELFF.

V is TRBV20-1 and J is TRBJ2-3; 11 bases are a match to TRBD2. This CDR3 has 16 amino acids. V lost 3 bases, J lost 1 base, and 6 bases stayed unmatched. Per the germline V gene, CDR1 is DFQATT and CDR2 is SNEGSKA (reference sequence). DNA for the CDR3: TGCAGTGCTAGTTCTTTGGGACTAGCGGGCACAGATACGCAGTATTTT. Protein sequence: CSASSLGLAGTDTQYF.

This clonotype was picked up one time. A much larger clone is a single base away; this may be a read error. The chain is built from TRBV9 and TRBJ2-7; no firm D call. CDR3 length: 13 amino acids. The germline CDR1 and CDR2 sequences are SGDLS and YYNGEE. Trimming pared 3 bases from V and 3 bases from J, leaving 10 bases between. Here the CDR3 reads CASSGANGYEQYF. As DNA, the CDR3 is TGTGCCAGCAGCGGAGCTAACGGCTACGAGCAGTACTTC.

Only a few counts were recorded for this clonotype. This chain links TRBV18 with TRBJ2-3; either TRBD1 or TRBD2 may supply D (5 bases each). There are 15 residues in the CDR3. Trimming took 3 bases from V and 6 from J, leaving 16 bases between them. In germline, CDR1 is KGHSH, CDR2 LQKENI. In DNA, the CDR3 is TGTGCCAGCTCACCCTCCCGGTCCGGGACGGATACGCAGTATTTT. It yields the protein CASSPSRSGTDTQYF.

At least ten counts were recorded for this clonotype. V is TRBV28 and J is TRBJ2-3; TRBD2 aligns across 7 bases. CDR1 is MDHEN, CDR2 SYDVKM, per germline. V was clipped by 3 bases and J by 1 base; unmatched bases: 4. The CDR3 is 15 amino acids. The DNA of the CDR3 is TGTGCCAGCAGTTTGGGGGGGAGCCGCACAGATACGCAGTATTTT. This gives the protein CASSLGGSRTDTQYF. The whole variable domain, remainder taken from reference TRBV28 and TRBJ2-3, is DVKVTQSSRYLVKRTGEKVFLECVQDMDHENMFWYRQDPGLGLRLIYFSYDVKMKEKGDIPEGYSVSREKKERFSLILESASTNQTSMYLCASSLGGSRTDTQYFGPGTRLTVL.

This clonotype was counted only a few times. This chain links TRBV5-1 with TRBJ2-1, with 10 bases matching TRBD2. The V segment lost 1 base and the J segment 3 bases; nucleotides outside the gene matches: 7. Germline loops: CDR1 SGHRS, CDR2 YFSETQ. The CDR3 has 17 residues. The CDR3 spells CASSLTLERGGYNEQFF. Here the CDR3 DNA reads TGCGCCAGCAGCTTGACCCTCGAGCGGGGGGGCTACAATGAGCAGTTCTTC.

The chain employs TRBV29-1 and TRBJ2-1; TRBD2 might be the D (5 bases). The DNA end favors TRBJ2-7, so the J call may be wrong. The V gene's germline CDR1 is SQVTM and CDR2 ANQGSEA. The CDR3 has 12 residues. In DNA, the CDR3 is TGCAGCGTCGAGAGGGTATACAATGAGCAGTACTTC. It codes for CSVERVYNEQYF.

This clonotype has just one count. J is TRBJ2-1 and V is TRBV3-1; D remains unclear. This CDR3 has 15 residues. Per germline, CDR1 LGHDT and CDR2 YNNKEL (reference sequence). The V end was cut by 0 bases, the J end by 6 bases, with 12 bases between. The CDR3 DNA reads TGTGCCAGCAGCCAAGATGTGGGTAATGGCAATGAGCAGTTCTTC. Translating gives CASSQDVGNGNEQFF.

The chain uses TRBV10-3 and TRBJ2-1, with D unclear. V lost 0 bases and J 4 bases, leaving 13 bases between the germline ends. Germline V gene data show CDR1 as ENHRY and CDR2 as SYGVKD. The CDR3 has 16 residues. The CDR3, as DNA: TGTGCCATCAGTGAGTCGGCAGGACCGGTATACAATGAGCAGTTCTTC. Protein sequence: CAISESAGPVYNEQFF.